One and the same sample provided the 22 T cell receptor beta chains below, sequenced in a study of T cell responses to AZD1222 COVID-19 vaccine. Profiling relied on immunoSEQ multiplex PCR, and the TCRdb table lists in-frame clones only, not all of them. The table includes some 130,000 clones, about 90% detected once. Sequencing was performed on peripheral blood, taken on day 0 of AZD1222 vaccination. These receptors were taken from an adult in good health.

The rearrangement uses TRBV4-2 and TRBJ1-2; TRBD1 matches at 7 bases. The CDR3 totals 14 residues. Germline CDR1 and CDR2: LGHNA and YNFKEQ. J lost 2 bases, V lost 4 bases, and 4 bases had no gene match. The CDR3 protein is CASSPLQGNYGYTF. CDR3 bases: TGTGCCAGCAGCCCACTACAGGGGAACTATGGCTACACCTTC.

The J gene is TRBJ2-2, the V gene TRBV12-3 or TRBV12-4, with D possibly TRBD2 on 5 matching bases. The length of the CDR3 is 13 residues. The V gene lost 8 bases and the J gene lost 7 bases, with 14 bases spanning the gap. The CDR3 DNA is TGTGCCAGCCGGGGATCCGGGGACGGGGAGCTGTTTTTT. It codes for CASRGSGDGELFF.

V usage is TRBV6-1 and J usage is TRBJ1-5, with 8 bases matching TRBD1. Germline CDR1 is MNHNS and CDR2 is SASEGT. This CDR3 contains 14 residues. V trimming: 2 bases; J trimming: 5 bases; junction bases outside the gene matches: 2. Written as DNA, the CDR3 is TGTGCCAGCAGTGAACAGGGGGCCCATCAGCCCCAGCATTTT. It yields the protein CASSEQGAHQPQHF.

The chain has TRBV11-1 and TRBJ2-3; weak D call: TRBD2 (6 bases). The V end was cut by 5 bases, the J end by 5 bases, with 17 bases between. Germline V gene lookup returns CDR1 SGHAT and CDR2 FQDESV (reference sequence). The length of the CDR3 is 15 residues. The CDR3 protein is CASSPGRSRLDTQYF. DNA of the CDR3: TGTGCCAGCAGCCCCGGGAGAAGCAGACTAGATACGCAGTATTTT.

The genes are TRBV5-1 and TRBJ1-1; 10 bases line up with TRBD1. CDR1 and CDR2 from the germline V gene are SGHRS and YFSETQ. The V gene end was trimmed by 3 bases and the J gene end by 4 bases; junction bases not matched to a gene: 0. The CDR3 totals 13 residues. The CDR3 reads CASSWTGGTEAFF. For the CDR3, the DNA is TGCGCCAGCAGCTGGACAGGGGGCACTGAAGCTTTCTTT.

This chain links TRBV2 with TRBJ1-5; D unresolved. V dropped 4 bases and J dropped 1 base, with 11 bases sitting between them. CDR1 is SNHLY and CDR2 is FYNNEI in the germline V gene. The CDR3 extends over 15 amino acids. In nucleotides, the CDR3 is TGTGCCAGCAGTGGAGAGGGTCGGAGCAATCAGCCCCAGCATTTT. Translated, it gives CASSGEGRSNQPQHF.

V usage is TRBV28 and J usage is TRBJ2-7, with D possibly matching TRBD1 (6 bases). Germline V lookup: CDR1 MDHEN, CDR2 SYDVKM. Trimming pared 2 bases from V and 3 bases from J, leaving 8 bases between. The CDR3 spans 13 residues. The CDR3 DNA sequence: TGTGCCAGCAGTTTACGGACAGACTACGAGCAGTACTTC. The encoded protein is CASSLRTDYEQYF.

The chain couples TRBV5-4 to TRBJ2-6; no clear D gene. Germline V gives CDR1 SGHNT, CDR2 YYREEE (reference sequence). The CDR3 is 14 residues long. Trimming stripped 2 bases from V and 4 bases from J, with 7 bases between. For the CDR3, the DNA is TGTGCCAGCAGCTTAAAGGGAGGGGCCAACGTCCTGACTTTC. Translated, it gives CASSLKGGANVLTF.

The J gene is TRBJ2-7, the V gene TRBV5-1; D may be TRBD2 (5 bases). CDR1 is SGHRS and CDR2 is YFSETQ in the germline V gene. The V and J ends lost 4 bases and 6 bases respectively, with 14 bases between them. CDR3 size: 13 residues. This CDR3 is CASSQLERGEQYF. The CDR3 DNA sequence: TGCGCCAGCAGCCAACTAGAGCGCGGCGAGCAGTACTTC.

J is TRBJ2-1 and V is TRBV7-2; 8 nucleotides match TRBD2. The CDR3 is 15 amino acids. J was trimmed by 7 bases and V by 5 bases; bases with no gene match: 10. Germline V gives CDR1 SGHTA, CDR2 FQGNSA. The CDR3 nucleotides read TGTGCCAGCAGCCCCGGGACTAGTTTTTGGAATGAGCAGTTCTTC. This sequence encodes CASSPGTSFWNEQFF. Full variable domain (rest looked up from reference TRBV7-2 and TRBJ2-1): GAGVSQSPSNKVTEKGKDVELRCDPISGHTALYWYRQSLGQGLEFLIYFQGNSAPDKSGLPSDRFSAERTGGSVSTLTIQRTQQEDSAVYLCASSPGTSFWNEQFFGPGTRLTVL.

The chain joins TRBV7-9 to TRBJ1-5; maybe TRBD1 (6 bases). Deletions cut 5 bases from V and 6 bases from J, with 17 bases between. Germline CDR1 reads SEHNR; CDR2 reads FQNEAQ (reference sequence). The CDR3 length is 15 residues. The CDR3 region has the DNA TGTGCCAGCAGCCAGGGGCAGGGATTCAGTCAGCCCCAGCATTTT. Encoded protein: CASSQGQGFSQPQHF.

This chain connects TRBV10-3 to TRBJ2-1; tentatively, D is TRBD1 or TRBD2 (5 bases each). This CDR3 comprises 15 residues. V was clipped by 5 bases and J by 0 bases, with 11 bases between them. Germline V lookup: CDR1 ENHRY, CDR2 SYGVKD. The CDR3 reads CAISTGGVSYNEQFF. Here the CDR3 DNA reads TGTGCCATCAGTACTGGGGGTGTCTCCTACAATGAGCAGTTCTTC.

This clone has a single count. The chain joins TRBV7-8 to TRBJ1-6; D is perhaps TRBD1 (5 bases). The V and J ends lost 3 bases and 5 bases respectively, with 11 bases between them. This CDR3 is 15 amino acids long. CDR1 is SGHVS and CDR2 is FQNEAQ in the germline V gene. As DNA, the CDR3 is TGTGCCAGCAGCTTCCGACAGCATCATAATTCACCCCTCCACTTT. Its protein product is CASSFRQHHNSPLHF.

This sequence joins TRBV27 and TRBJ1-1; a possible D gene is TRBD1 (6 bases). Per the germline V gene, CDR1 is MNHEY and CDR2 is SMNVEV (reference sequence). Trimming removed 0 bases from V and 5 bases from J, with 13 bases in between. The CDR3 runs 15 residues. The CDR3 sequence: CASSLSGRGGTEAFF. In nucleotides, the CDR3 is TGTGCCAGCAGTTTATCCGGCAGGGGAGGAACTGAAGCTTTCTTT.

CDR3 DNA: TGTGCCAGCAGCAGGACTAGCGGGAGAAGGTACCAAGAGACCCAGTACTTC. Residues: CASSRTSGRRYQETQYF. The rearrangement links TRBV5-6 to TRBJ2-5; 13 bases fit TRBD2. The CDR3 consists of 17 residues. Losses at the gene ends were 4 bases for V and 0 bases for J; bases not matched to a gene: 6. The germline gives CDR1 SGHDT, CDR2 YYEEEE. Looking up the rest from reference TRBV5-6 and TRBJ2-5 gives the full variable domain: DAGVTQSPTHLIKTRGQQVTLRCSPKSGHDTVSWYQQALGQGPQFIFQYYEEEERQRGNFPDRFSGHQFPNYSSELNVNALLLGDSALYLCASSRTSGRRYQETQYFGPGTRLLVL.

V usage is TRBV29-1 and J usage is TRBJ1-1; D possibly corresponds to TRBD1 (6 bases). The germline gives CDR1 SQVTM, CDR2 ANQGSEA. The CDR3 totals 12 residues. V shed 7 bases and J shed 6 bases, with 15 bases lying between them. CDR3 in DNA: TGCAGCGCCATACAGGGAGGCGCTGAAGCTTTCTTT. Amino acid sequence: CSAIQGGAEAFF.

The chain links TRBV21-1 to TRBJ1-5. TRBV21-1 is described as a pseudogene. This CDR3 region has 12 residues. CDR3 in amino acids: CASSKVRQPQHF. The CDR3 DNA sequence: TGTGCCAGCAGCAAAGTGAGGCAGCCCCAGCATTTT.

The V and J genes are TRBV5-4 and TRBJ1-6; 10 bases line up with TRBD1. This CDR3 spans 17 amino acids. V shed 4 bases, J shed 1 base, and the junction held 5 bases outside the gene matches. Germline CDR1 reads SGHNT; CDR2 reads YYREEE (reference sequence). Here the CDR3 DNA reads TGTGCCAGCAGCGGGACAGGGGCTGAATCCTATAATTCACCCCTCCACTTT. Protein: CASSGTGAESYNSPLHF.

V gene TRBV14 combines with J gene TRBJ2-7; D call uncertain. CDR1 and CDR2 (germline): SGHDN, FVKESK. CDR3 length: 11 residues. V lost 4 bases, J lost 5 bases, and 6 bases lay in between. CDR3 nucleotide sequence: TGTGCCAGCAGCCGGTCCCACGAGCAGTACTTC. Protein: CASSRSHEQYF.

This clone appeared a single time. This chain joins TRBV12-3 or TRBV12-4 and TRBJ1-1; D ambiguous. Trimming took 0 bases from V and 7 from J, leaving 9 bases between them. This CDR3 spans 13 amino acids. CDR3 sequence (DNA): TGTGCCAGCAGTTTAGCCGGAGGATTTGAAGCTTTCTTT. Translating gives CASSLAGGFEAFF.

The chain couples TRBV5-6 to TRBJ2-2, with D perhaps TRBD2 (6 bases). V was pared by 5 bases and J by 4 bases, with 12 bases between. This CDR3 region has 14 residues. CDR1 and CDR2 (germline): SGHDT, YYEEEE. DNA for the CDR3: TGTGCCAGCAGTCGTTGGGGAGGCACCGGGGAGCTGTTTTTT. It encodes CASSRWGGTGELFF.

This clone has a single count. The genes are TRBV19 and TRBJ2-7; no reliable D call. Germline V lookup: CDR1 LNHDA, CDR2 SQIVND (reference sequence). The CDR3 has 14 residues. The V gene lost 5 bases and the J gene lost 0 bases, with 11 bases spanning the gap. CDR3 DNA sequence: TGTGCCAGTAGTCCCTTGGGCAGCTCCTACGAGCAGTACTTC. Translation gives CASSPLGSSYEQYF.